The rows below give T cell receptor beta chains drawn from one sample of a study of spatial heterogeneity in lung cancer. TCRdb re-analysed the 5' RACE reads in MiXCR, keeping a single row per CDR3 protein. The data contain about 70,000 distinct CDR3 sequences, roughly 8.9% of them seen just once; the ten biggest clones take up less than 2%. The sample was PBMCs, taken at follow-up. Every receptor here comes from a female donor with early-stage non-small cell lung cancer. CDR3s include the opening cysteine and the closing phenylalanine or tryptophan. Fields, in order: J gene, clone size, D gene, V gene, CDR3 protein, CDR3 DNA. D genes are given only for firm matches. A clone size is listed for some rows: how often the clone was seen (once, few, many), or a class if it is expanded.

j_call: TRBJ2-7
clone_size: many
d_call: TRBD2
v_call: TRBV18
cdr3_aa: CASSGGIAGGSYEQYF
cdr3_nt: TGTGCCAGCTCCGGTGGAATAGCGGGGGGTTCCTACGAGCAGTACTTC

j_call: TRBJ2-1
clone_size: many
d_call: -
v_call: TRBV5-1
cdr3_aa: CASRSSGNEQFF
cdr3_nt: TGCGCCAGCAGGTCCTCAGGCAATGAGCAGTTCTTC

j_call: TRBJ2-1
clone_size: few
d_call: -
v_call: TRBV11-3
cdr3_aa: CASSFDGYNEQFF
cdr3_nt: TGTGCCAGCAGCTTCGACGGGTACAATGAGCAGTTCTTC

j_call: TRBJ1-1
clone_size: few
d_call: -
v_call: TRBV5-5
cdr3_aa: CASSLEGGTEAFF
cdr3_nt: TGTGCCAGCAGCTTGGAAGGGGGCACTGAAGCTTTCTTT

j_call: TRBJ1-5
clone_size: many
d_call: -
v_call: TRBV7-2
cdr3_aa: CASTYSSGSDQPQHF
cdr3_nt: TGTGCCAGCACCTATAGTTCAGGGTCGGATCAGCCCCAGCATTTT

j_call: TRBJ1-2
clone_size: few
d_call: TRBD1
v_call: TRBV7-8
cdr3_aa: CASSLGQEGGGGYTF
cdr3_nt: TGTGCCAGCAGCTTGGGGCAGGAAGGGGGCGGTGGCTACACCTTC

j_call: TRBJ1-3
clone_size: few
d_call: -
v_call: TRBV7-3
cdr3_aa: CASREGEGNTIYF
cdr3_nt: TGTGCCAGCAGAGAGGGCGAAGGAAACACCATATATTTT

j_call: TRBJ2-7
clone_size: few
d_call: TRBD2
v_call: TRBV6-5
cdr3_aa: CASSYSLAGGYEQYF
cdr3_nt: TGTGCCAGCAGTTACTCCTTAGCGGGAGGGTACGAGCAGTACTTC

j_call: TRBJ2-5
clone_size: many
d_call: TRBD2
v_call: TRBV9
cdr3_aa: CASSVGLAAVGETQYF
cdr3_nt: TGTGCCAGCAGCGTAGGACTAGCGGCGGTAGGGGAGACCCAGTACTTC

j_call: TRBJ2-1
clone_size: -
d_call: TRBD1
v_call: TRBV10-3
cdr3_aa: CATGGTNEQFF
cdr3_nt: TGTGCCACAGGGGGTACCAATGAGCAGTTCTTC

j_call: TRBJ2-7
clone_size: few
d_call: -
v_call: TRBV7-2
cdr3_aa: CASSLSQLLYEQYF
cdr3_nt: TGTGCCAGCAGCTTATCACAGCTACTCTACGAGCAGTACTTC

j_call: TRBJ2-1
clone_size: -
d_call: TRBD2
v_call: TRBV2
cdr3_aa: CASSEREGRGKIF
cdr3_nt: TGTGCCAGCAGTGAAAGGGAGGGGAGGGGTAAGATCTTC

j_call: TRBJ2-2
clone_size: many
d_call: -
v_call: TRBV19
cdr3_aa: CASSSTASTGELFF
cdr3_nt: TGTGCCAGTAGTTCGACAGCTTCCACCGGGGAGCTGTTTTTT

j_call: TRBJ2-3
clone_size: -
d_call: TRBD2
v_call: TRBV5-1
cdr3_aa: CASKLAGGADTQYF
cdr3_nt: TGCGCCAGCAAGCTAGCGGGAGGAGCAGATACGCAGTATTTT

j_call: TRBJ2-5
clone_size: -
d_call: TRBD2
v_call: TRBV20-1
cdr3_aa: CSARLLWTSGTMRKTQYF
cdr3_nt: TGCAGTGCTAGACTTCTCTGGACTAGCGGGACAATGCGTAAGACCCAGTACTTC

j_call: TRBJ1-5
clone_size: few
d_call: -
v_call: TRBV7-2
cdr3_aa: CASSSGHPGRQPQHF
cdr3_nt: TGTGCCAGCAGCTCGGGACACCCGGGGAGGCAGCCCCAGCATTTT